The 24 T cell receptor beta chains reported below all come from one sample, sequenced in a study of cytomegalovirus exposure and HLA in healthy donors. With 60 Vbeta and 13 Jbeta primers, the PCR was carried out. TCRdb's copy holds only in-frame clones and misses some; the assay was immunoSEQ multiplex PCR. The sample records fewer than 250,000 clones, 70% to 75% being singletons. What was sequenced was PBMCs. These TCRs come from a man aged 25 to 40 in good health and CMV-seropositive.

The chain couples TRBV2 to TRBJ1-5; unclear D gene. The V end was cut by 4 bases, the J end by 0 bases, with 7 bases between. The CDR3 totals 14 residues. Germline V lookup: CDR1 SNHLY, CDR2 FYNNEI. The CDR3 coding sequence is TGTGCCAGCAGTGGGGCTTTTAGCAATCAGCCCCAGCATTTT. It yields the protein CASSGAFSNQPQHF.

V gene TRBV29-1 combines with J gene TRBJ2-2; D possibly corresponds to TRBD1 (6 bases). This CDR3 contains 14 residues. Germline lookup yields CDR1 SQVTM and CDR2 ANQGSEA. Trimming removed 7 bases from V and 3 bases from J, with 15 bases in between. The CDR3, as DNA: TGCAGCGCCGATCAGGGGTATGACACCGGGGAGCTGTTTTTT. Protein sequence: CSADQGYDTGELFF.

The chain is built from TRBV30 and TRBJ2-1, with unresolved D. The V end was cut by 5 bases, the J end by 10 bases, with 15 bases between. The CDR3 has 12 amino acids. Germline lookup yields CDR1 GTSNPN and CDR2 SVGIG (reference sequence). CDR3 nucleotide sequence: TGTGCCTGGGGGCCTTGGCGAACCGAGCAGTTCTTC. Its protein product is CAWGPWRTEQFF. Full variable domain (missing parts from reference TRBV30 and TRBJ2-1): SQTIHQWPATLVQPVGSPLSLECTVEGTSNPNLYWYRQAAGRGLQLLFYSVGIGQISSEVPQNLSASRPQDRQFILSSKKLLLSDSGFYLCAWGPWRTEQFFGPGTRLTVL.

V is TRBV9 and J is TRBJ2-1, with a possible D match to TRBD1 (6 bases). CDR1 SGDLS and CDR2 YYNGEE come from the germline V gene. Trimming cost V 2 bases and J 8 bases, with 17 bases left between them. The CDR3 is 15 residues long. CDR3 loop: CASSVRQVGAYEQFF. CDR3 bases: TGTGCCAGCAGCGTTAGACAGGTTGGTGCATATGAGCAGTTCTTC.

The chain recombines TRBV7-2 with TRBJ1-5; perhaps TRBD1 as D (5 bases). V was shortened by 1 base and J by 1 base, with 8 bases between the two germline ends. Germline values: CDR1 SGHTA, CDR2 FQGNSA. The CDR3 consists of 15 residues. The CDR3 coding sequence is TGTGCCAGCAGCTTAGGGGGCAGAAGCAATCAGCCCCAGCATTTT. This encodes CASSLGGRSNQPQHF.

This chain joins TRBV9 and TRBJ2-5; D might be TRBD2 (7 bases). Trimming cost V 4 bases and J 1 base, with 17 bases left between them. CDR3 size: 16 residues. Germline V gene lookup returns CDR1 SGDLS and CDR2 YYNGEE. The CDR3, as DNA: TGTGCCAGCAGCACGGGGGGCCTCACCTCCCAAGAGACCCAGTACTTC. Translated, it gives CASSTGGLTSQETQYF.

Comments on this clone: The junction and the germline gene differ at one end; a read error may be behind it. The J gene is TRBJ2-7, the V gene TRBV7-9; 9 bases match TRBD2. This CDR3 has 16 residues. CDR1 and CDR2 (germline): SEHNR, FQNEAQ (reference sequence). CDR3 in amino acids: CASSLAGAQVGYEQYF. The CDR3 bases are TGTGCCAGCAGTTTAGCGGGGGCCCAAGTAGGCTACGAGCAGTACTTC.

V gene TRBV19 combines with J gene TRBJ2-1, with D possibly matching TRBD2 (6 bases). V was cut by 6 bases and J by 8 bases, with 20 bases left in between. CDR1 and CDR2 (germline): LNHDA, SQIVND (reference sequence). The CDR3 contains 15 residues. The CDR3 region is CASRDSSVLGYEQFF. DNA of the CDR3: TGTGCCAGTAGGGACTCTAGCGTCCTGGGGTATGAGCAGTTCTTC.

V and J are TRBV6-5 and TRBJ2-3, with 10 bases fitting TRBD2. CDR1 is MNHEY and CDR2 is SVGAGI in the germline V gene. CDR3 length: 13 amino acids. Trimming cost V 4 bases and J 9 bases; bases outside gene matches: 4. The CDR3 bases are TGTGCCAGCAGTTTTGGGACTAGCGAAACGCAGTATTTT. Amino acids: CASSFGTSETQYF.

The rearrangement uses TRBV11-2 and TRBJ2-2; no clear D gene. Germline values: CDR1 SGHAT, CDR2 FQNNGV. V was cut by 4 bases and J by 6 bases, with 6 bases left in between. The CDR3 loop spans 12 amino acids. CDR3 coding DNA: TGTGCCAGCAGCTCCTCTGCCGGGGAGCTGTTTTTT. Its translation is CASSSSAGELFF.

The chain carries TRBV9 and TRBJ1-4; TRBD1 agrees at 7 bases. The junction had 7 bases not matched to a gene; V was cut back by 4 bases and J by 4 bases. The CDR3 contains 15 residues. Germline V gene data show CDR1 as SGDLS and CDR2 as YYNGEE. The CDR3 protein is CASSFQGEGNEKLFF. Here the CDR3 DNA reads TGTGCCAGCAGCTTCCAGGGGGAAGGTAATGAAAAACTGTTTTTT.

This clone came up once. The chain links TRBV14 to TRBJ2-3; D is undetermined. The V end lost 1 base, the J end lost 3 bases, and 11 bases lay between the germline ends. The CDR3 consists of 15 residues. Germline V gene sequence: CDR1 SGHDN, CDR2 FVKESK. CDR3 loop: CASSQGERWTDTQYF. The CDR3 region has the DNA TGTGCCAGCAGCCAAGGCGAGAGATGGACAGATACGCAGTATTTT. The variable domain in full, with the rest retrieved from reference TRBV14 and TRBJ2-3, is EAGVTQFPSHSVIEKGQTVTLRCDPISGHDNLYWYRRVMGKEIKFLLHFVKESKQDESGMPNNRFLAERTGGTYSTLKVQPAELEDSGVYFCASSQGERWTDTQYFGPGTRLTVL.

This chain links TRBV28 with TRBJ2-7; 8 nucleotides align to TRBD1. Trimming cost V 8 bases and J 9 bases; bases outside gene matches: 15. CDR3 size: 14 residues. CDR1 is MDHEN, CDR2 SYDVKM, per germline. The CDR3 coding sequence is TGTGCCAGCTCCTCTTGGGGACAGGTTGGAAGGCAGTACTTC. Amino acids: CASSSWGQVGRQYF.

This chain connects TRBV7-2 to TRBJ2-3; 10 bases line up with TRBD2. Trimming at V came to 3 bases and at J to 6 bases, leaving 15 bases not matched to a gene. CDR1 is SGHTA and CDR2 is FQGNSA in the germline V gene. This CDR3 region has 18 residues. In nucleotides, the CDR3 is TGTGCCAGCAGCTTGCAACCGAGCGGGAGGGCCAGGGGGGATACGCAGTATTTT. This sequence encodes CASSLQPSGRARGDTQYF.

The chain joins TRBV27 to TRBJ2-6; D unresolved. Between the trimmed V and J ends, which lost 4 bases and 0 bases, there was a span of 7 bases. The CDR3 covers 15 residues. Per the germline V gene, CDR1 is MNHEY and CDR2 is SMNVEV (reference sequence). The CDR3 nucleotides are TGTGCCAGCAGTTCTTGGAGCTCTGGGGCCAACGTCCTGACTTTC. This encodes CASSSWSSGANVLTF.

This chain connects TRBV7-3 to TRBJ2-1; 9 nucleotides agree with TRBD2. Germline trimming cut 4 bases from V and 4 bases from J; bases unmatched to any gene: 11. The CDR3 length is 17 residues. Germline CDR1 reads SGHTA; CDR2 reads FQGTGA. As DNA, the CDR3 is TGTGCCAGCAGCTCCCGGCCGAGAGCGGGGGGTTACAATGAGCAGTTCTTC. It translates to CASSSRPRAGGYNEQFF.

The V call is TRBV10-3, the J call TRBJ1-2, with 8 bases that match TRBD1. With 0 bases clipped from V and 5 bases from J, the junction kept 5 bases outside the gene matches. CDR3 length: 15 residues. Germline assignment: CDR1 ENHRY and CDR2 SYGVKD. CDR3 residues: CAISESTGELYGYTF. The CDR3 DNA sequence: TGTGCCATCAGTGAGTCGACAGGGGAGCTTTATGGCTACACCTTC.

The chain uses TRBV30 and TRBJ1-4; 8 bases map to TRBD1. This CDR3 is built from 15 residues. Trimming at V came to 5 bases and at J to 7 bases, leaving 12 bases not matched to a gene. CDR1 and CDR2 from the germline V gene are GTSNPN and SVGIG (reference sequence). The CDR3 sequence: CAWLDPGGASEKLFF. The CDR3 region has the DNA TGTGCCTGGTTAGACCCAGGGGGCGCGAGTGAAAAACTGTTTTTT.

This clone was counted only a few times. The genes are TRBV19 and TRBJ2-7; 9 positions match TRBD1. V lost 10 bases to trimming and J lost 1 base; unmatched junction nucleotides: 8. CDR1 and CDR2 (germline): LNHDA, SQIVND (reference sequence). The CDR3 totals 14 residues. The CDR3 spells CATSKDRGSYEQYF. In nucleotides, the CDR3 is TGTGCCACCTCAAAGGACAGGGGATCCTACGAGCAGTACTTC.

V gene TRBV5-6 combines with J gene TRBJ2-3; D perhaps matches TRBD2 (5 bases). Germline CDR1 reads SGHDT; CDR2 reads YYEEEE. The CDR3 has 15 amino acids. The germline V and J ends were trimmed by 2 bases and 1 base, with 11 bases remaining between them. The CDR3 is CASSFEGPGTDTQYF. CDR3 DNA: TGTGCCAGCAGCTTTGAGGGTCCGGGCACAGATACGCAGTATTTT. Variable domain in full (rest from reference TRBV5-6 and TRBJ2-3): DAGVTQSPTHLIKTRGQQVTLRCSPKSGHDTVSWYQQALGQGPQFIFQYYEEEERQRGNFPDRFSGHQFPNYSSELNVNALLLGDSALYLCASSFEGPGTDTQYFGPGTRLTVL.

CDR3: CASSTQGVDTGELFF. The CDR3, as DNA: TGTGCCAGCAGCACACAGGGAGTCGACACCGGGGAGCTGTTTTTT. The V call is TRBV7-9, the J call TRBJ2-2; D possibly corresponds to TRBD1 (6 bases). Per germline, CDR1 SEHNR and CDR2 FQNEAQ (reference sequence). Trimming removed 5 bases at V and 3 bases at J, with 13 bases between. This CDR3 contains 15 residues.

The chain employs TRBV12-5 and TRBJ2-1; D possibly corresponds to TRBD1 (6 bases). The V end lost 3 bases, the J end lost 6 bases, and 12 bases lay between the germline ends. CDR3 length equals 14 residues. CDR1 and CDR2 from the germline V gene are LGHNT and FRNRAP. The CDR3 is CASGFRQAANEQFF. The CDR3 coding sequence is TGTGCTAGTGGTTTTAGACAGGCGGCCAATGAGCAGTTCTTC.

V usage is TRBV10-2 and J usage is TRBJ1-2, with 7 bases matching TRBD1. Germline V gives CDR1 WSHSY, CDR2 SAAADI. The ends lost 4 bases at V and 5 bases at J; junction bases unmatched: 7. The CDR3 has 14 residues. CDR3 nucleotide sequence: TGCGCCAGCAGTGGATCCGAGACAGGGTATGGCTACACCTTC. Translated, it gives CASSGSETGYGYTF.

This chain links TRBV27 with TRBJ1-5, with a possible D match to TRBD1 (6 bases). V lost 5 bases and J 9 bases, leaving 17 bases between the germline ends. Germline V gene data show CDR1 as MNHEY and CDR2 as SMNVEV (reference sequence). The length of the CDR3 is 14 residues. The CDR3 spells CASSPRGQPAPQHF. The DNA of the CDR3 is TGTGCCAGCAGTCCGCGTGGACAGCCCGCGCCCCAGCATTTT.